These T cell receptor beta chains were read from a single sample in a study of blood T cell repertoires in COVID-19. Clones were sequenced by immunoSEQ multiplex PCR, and TCRdb holds only the in-frame ones, with some missing. The data show over 350,000 clones, 88% seen once. The sample was PBMCs or T cells enriched from blood (not recorded which). These receptors were collected from a young woman who had recovered from COVID-19. CDR3s include the opening cysteine and the closing phenylalanine or tryptophan. Fields, in order: J gene, D gene, clone size, V gene, CDR3 DNA, CDR3 protein. The D gene is left open where the match is weak. Only some rows state a clone size, as once, few, many or a class for expanded clones.

TRBJ1-2	-	-	TRBV6-1	TGTGCCAGCAGTGAAGGCAGTAGGAGCTATGGCTACACCTTC	CASSEGSRSYGYTF
TRBJ2-2	-	-	TRBV19	TGTGCCAGTAGTATTGGGGAAATCAGGGCCGGGGAGCTGTTTTTT	CASSIGEIRAGELFF
TRBJ1-6	-	-	TRBV27	TGTGCCAGCAGTTTATCTGCTGGGGGGGTTTATAATTCACCCCTCCACTTT	CASSLSAGGVYNSPLHF
TRBJ1-1	TRBD1	-	TRBV5-8	TGTGCCAGCAGATTTAGGACAGGGGGCGCGAAGAACACTGAAGCTTTCTTT	CASRFRTGGAKNTEAFF
TRBJ2-1	TRBD2	-	TRBV11-3	TGTGCCAGCAGCATCGGACTAGCGGGAGGACATGAGCAGTTCTTC	CASSIGLAGGHEQFF
TRBJ1-1	-	once	TRBV19	TGTGCCACCCGTCCAGGGAACACTGAAGCTTTCTTT	CATRPGNTEAFF
TRBJ1-1	TRBD1	-	TRBV10-3	TGTGCCATCAGTGAGGGGACAGGGAAAGCTTTCTTT	CAISEGTGKAFF
TRBJ2-2	-	few	TRBV18	TGTGCCAGCTCACCTGCAGTGGGGGCCACCGGGGAGCTGTTTTTT	CASSPAVGATGELFF
TRBJ2-7	TRBD1	few	TRBV5-1	TGCGCCAGCAGCTGGACTGGACAGGGGTACGAGCAGTACTTC	CASSWTGQGYEQYF
TRBJ1-2	TRBD1	-	TRBV20-1	TGCAGTGCTAGTCCGGGGGGGACAGGGGTTAACTATGGCTACACCTTC	CSASPGGTGVNYGYTF
TRBJ1-1	-	-	TRBV4-3	TGCGCCAGCAGCCAAAGCCCAGGCTTGAACACTGAAGCTTTCTTT	CASSQSPGLNTEAFF
TRBJ1-5	TRBD1	-	TRBV2	TGTGCCAGCAGGCTCCGGACAGGAAATCAGCCCCAGCATTTT	CASRLRTGNQPQHF
TRBJ1-1	-	-	TRBV30	TGTGCCTGGAGTGTACTAAGTCCCGGGGGAAGGATGAACACTGAAGCTTTCTTT	CAWSVLSPGGRMNTEAFF
TRBJ1-4	TRBD1	-	TRBV7-9	TGTGCCAGCAGTTCTGGACAGGTTAATGAAAAACTGTTTTTT	CASSSGQVNEKLFF
TRBJ1-2	TRBD1	-	TRBV19	TGTGCCAGTAGTAGAGACAGGGCAGATGGCTACACCTTC	CASSRDRADGYTF
TRBJ1-2	-	-	TRBV13	TGTGCCAGCAGCTTAGTGGGGCAAAACTATGGCTACACCTTC	CASSLVGQNYGYTF
TRBJ1-2	TRBD1	-	TRBV4-3	TGCGCCAGCAGCCCCGGACAGGGCGGTTATGGCTACACCTTC	CASSPGQGGYGYTF
TRBJ2-1	TRBD1	-	TRBV18	TGTGCCAGCTCACCATTAAGGGACAGCAACTACAATGAGCAGTTCTTC	CASSPLRDSNYNEQFF
TRBJ1-2	-	-	TRBV29-1	TGCAGCGTTGAAGACACAGCTGACTATGGCTACACCTTC	CSVEDTADYGYTF
TRBJ1-4	TRBD1	-	TRBV6-4	TGTGCCAGCAGTGTGAACACAGGGGGGGATGAAAAACTGTTTTTT	CASSVNTGGDEKLFF
TRBJ2-1	TRBD2	-	TRBV4-2	TGTGCCAGCAGCCAAGAAAGCAGCGGGGGCTACTCCTACAATGAGCAGTTCTTC	CASSQESSGGYSYNEQFF
TRBJ2-7	-	-	TRBV10-3	TGTGCCATCAGTTCGACAGGTGACTCCTACGAGCAGTACTTC	CAISSTGDSYEQYF
TRBJ1-1	-	-	TRBV24-1	TGTGCCACCAGGGGGGCCGGACAGAACACTGAAGCTTTCTTT	CATRGAGQNTEAFF
TRBJ1-4	TRBD1	-	TRBV5-6	TGTGCCAGCAGCCTGACAGGGGGCGGTGAAAAACTGTTTTTT	CASSLTGGGEKLFF
TRBJ2-5	-	-	TRBV7-9	TGTGCCAGCAGCTACCCCACTGGAGCGGTTCTTAGGGAGACCCAGTACTTC	CASSYPTGAVLRETQYF
TRBJ1-2	-	-	TRBV12-3/TRBV12-4	TGTGCCAGCAGTCCCGAGAGGGTTGGTGGCTACACCTTC	CASSPERVGGYTF
TRBJ2-1	-	few	TRBV19	TGTGCCAGTAGTATAGTTGTGGAGTCCAAATACAACAATGAGCAGTTCTTC	CASSIVVESKYNNEQFF
TRBJ2-1	-	-	TRBV24-1	TGTGCCACCAGTGATTTTGGCCAGGGGCAGTTCTTC	CATSDFGQGQFF
TRBJ1-6	-	-	TRBV4-3	TGCGCCAGCAGCCCTGGGGGGGGAGAGACACCCCTCCACTTT	CASSPGGGETPLHF
TRBJ1-5	TRBD1	-	TRBV6-5	TGTGCCAGCAGCCCGGGGACAGGTTGGCAGCCCCAGCATTTT	CASSPGTGWQPQHF
TRBJ1-5	-	-	TRBV28	TGTGCCAGCAGTTTGCGCGCCAGGGTGAACGGTCAGCCCCAGCATTTT	CASSLRARVNGQPQHF
TRBJ2-1	TRBD2	-	TRBV27	TGTGCCAGCAGTTCCCTAGCGGGTGAGACCTACAATGAGCAGTTCTTC	CASSSLAGETYNEQFF
TRBJ1-4	TRBD1	-	TRBV7-3	TGTGCCAGCAGCTTAGTTGGACCGGGACAGGGGGGACCAACTAATGAAAAACTGTTTTTT	CASSLVGPGQGGPTNEKLFF
TRBJ2-1	TRBD2	-	TRBV6-2/TRBV6-3	TGTGCCAGCAGTTTGCTATCGACTAGCGGGGGTGTCTATGAGCAGTTCTTC	CASSLLSTSGGVYEQFF
TRBJ2-7	TRBD1	-	TRBV6-5	TGTGCCAGCAGTAGAGGGACAGGGGACTACGAGCAGTACTTC	CASSRGTGDYEQYF
TRBJ2-3	TRBD1	-	TRBV7-3	TGTGCCAGCAGCTATACAGGGGGGTGGTCAGATACGCAGTATTTT	CASSYTGGWSDTQYF
TRBJ1-1	-	-	TRBV7-2	TGTGCCAGCAGCGAAAGTGGCAGGAAAGCTTTCTTT	CASSESGRKAFF
TRBJ1-1	-	-	TRBV5-1	TGCGCCAGCAGCAGTTTGACATCGAACACTGAAGCTTTCTTT	CASSSLTSNTEAFF
TRBJ1-5	-	-	TRBV30	TGTGCCTGGAGCGCTGGGGAGAAGTGGAATCAGCCCCAGCATTTT	CAWSAGEKWNQPQHF
TRBJ1-6	-	-	TRBV6-6	TGTGCCAGCAGCTACGGGCTGAATTCACCCCTCCACTTT	CASSYGLNSPLHF
TRBJ1-6	-	-	TRBV3-1/TRBV3-2	TGTGCCAGCAGCCAAGTACGGGGTGAATCACCCCTCCACTTT	CASSQVRGESPLHF
TRBJ2-3	TRBD2	-	TRBV18	TGTGCCAGCTCACCCTTCCTAGCGGGCACAGATACGCAGTATTTT	CASSPFLAGTDTQYF